This T cell receptor beta chain is drawn from a study of CD8+CD57+ T cells in acquired aplastic anemia. Study as a whole: The mean DNA yield obtained from sorted CD4+ and CD8+ cells came to 3 to 3.5 ug. Where healthy donors were concerned, CD4+ cells averaged around 11 million reads. General study results and limits: Researchers report that fewer than 35 CD8+ CDR3 sequences appeared in both patients and controls. Patients and controls had CD8+ Simpson's diversity values that were not significantly distinct.

The sample holds many counts of this clonotype. Its antigen is as yet unknown. The CDR3 is made up of 14 amino acids. The V gene's germline CDR1 is DFQATT and CDR2 SNEGSKA (reference sequence). Trimming left V 0 bases short and J 7 bases short, with 12 bases between. Profiles of TCR beta VDJ and CDR3 were generated from a genomic DNA template. Each CDR3 protein gets one entry after TCRdb re-called the reads with MiXCR. Found here are under 150,000 distinct CDR3 sequences, about 40% of them singletons; the top ten hold 8% to 9.5%. The V gene is TRBV20-1, the J gene TRBJ2-2, with D tentatively TRBD1 (5 bases). The receptor comes from a human donor in good health, serving as a control. Sample: sorted CD4+, CD8+, or CD8+CD57+ T cells (not recorded which) from PBMCs. CDR3 sequence (DNA): TGCAGTGCTAGAGACGCGACAGTCCACGGGGAGCTGTTTTTT. It encodes CSARDATVHGELFF.